These T cell receptor beta chains were read from a single sample in a study of Graves' ophthalmopathy and Graves' hyperthyroidism. TCRdb ran MiXCR on the multiplex PCR reads and lists one entry per CDR3 protein. The table records a few hundred thousand distinct CDR3 sequences, 17% of them present only once. Sample: peripheral blood. The receptors were gathered from an adult woman with stable Graves' hyperthyroidism. CDR3s include the opening cysteine and the closing phenylalanine or tryptophan. D genes are given only for firm matches. Clone size is not always given. Where it is, it says once, few, many or a class for expanded clones.

>TRBV6-4|TRBD1|NA|TRBJ1-5
TGTGCCGGCAGTGGGGACAGAAATCAGCCCCAGCATTTT
CAGSGDRNQPQHF
>TRBV11-2|NA|many|TRBJ2-3
TGTGCCAGCAGCTGGATTTGGGGACGCACAGATACGCAGTATTTT
CASSWIWGRTDTQYF
>TRBV5-1|NA|many|TRBJ2-4
TGCGCCAGCAGCTTTGCAACACAGGGTCCCTTTGAGATTCAGTACTTC
CASSFATQGPFEIQYF
>TRBV4-1|TRBD1|many|TRBJ2-7
TGCGCCAGCAGCCGGGAAAGGACAGGGGGCTGGGACGAGCAGTACTTC
CASSRERTGGWDEQYF
>TRBV7-8|NA|many|TRBJ2-5
TGTGCCAGCAGCTTAGGGCCATTGGGGGAGACCCAGTACTTC
CASSLGPLGETQYF
>TRBV7-2|NA|many|TRBJ1-1
TGTGCCAGCAGCTTAAGTCAGGGTCTCGATTTTTTGAACACTGAAGCTTTCTTT
CASSLSQGLDFLNTEAFF
>TRBV12-3/TRBV12-4|NA|many|TRBJ2-2
TGTGCCAGCAGTTTCATGGGGGCGCGGGGTGTTGGCGGGGAGCTGTTTTTT
CASSFMGARGVGGELFF
>TRBV7-9|NA|NA|TRBJ2-7
TGTGCCAGCAGCTCGTCTCACAGATCCTACGAGCAGTACTTC
CASSSSHRSYEQYF
>TRBV27|NA|many|TRBJ1-2
TGTGCCAGCAGTGCCCAGGGACGGTCCAGGTGGGGCTACACCTTC
CASSAQGRSRWGYTF
>TRBV28|TRBD1|many|TRBJ2-5
TGTGCCAGCAGTTTACGAGGACAGGGGACGGAGACCCAGTACTTC
CASSLRGQGTETQYF
>TRBV11-1|NA|many|TRBJ1-3
TGTGCCAGCAGCCCCCGGGTTTTGGCCCCGGGAAACACCATATATTTT
CASSPRVLAPGNTIYF
>TRBV11-3|TRBD1|many|TRBJ2-2
TGTGCCAGCAGCTCAAGACAGGGAACCGGGGAGCTGTTTTTT
CASSSRQGTGELFF
>TRBV30|TRBD1|many|TRBJ1-5
TGTGCCTGGAGTGTTCAGGGGGCTTACAATCAGCCCCAGCATTTT
CAWSVQGAYNQPQHF
>TRBV6-1|NA|many|TRBJ2-7
TGTGCCAGCAGTCCCCCTCCCAGTAGGCCTCGGGAGCAGTACTTC
CASSPPPSRPREQYF
>TRBV5-1|NA|NA|TRBJ2-7
TGCGCCAGCAGCTTGGGAGTAGCCAGCACCTACGAGCAGTACTTC
CASSLGVASTYEQYF
>TRBV24-1|TRBD2|many|TRBJ2-7
TGTGCCACCGGACTAGCGGGAGTTTCCGAGCAGTACTTC
CATGLAGVSEQYF
>TRBV6-5|TRBD2|many|TRBJ2-7
TGTGCCAGCAAGGACGGGGGGACCTACGAGCAGTACTTC
CASKDGGTYEQYF
>TRBV28|NA|once|TRBJ1-1
TGTGCCAGCAACCCCCCCCCGGGTGAAGCTTTCTTT
CASNPPPGEAFF
>TRBV6-1|NA|many|TRBJ2-5
TGTGCCAGCAGTCGTTTTTCTTTAGAAGAGACCCAGTACTTC
CASSRFSLEETQYF
>TRBV4-2|NA|many|TRBJ2-5
TGTGCCAGCAGCCAAGAGAGCGTAACGGTTTTACAAGAGACCCAGTACTTC
CASSQESVTVLQETQYF
>TRBV6-1|NA|NA|TRBJ1-1
TGTGCCAGCAGTGAAGCGAAGATTTACACTGAAGCTTTCTTT
CASSEAKIYTEAFF
>TRBV19|NA|many|TRBJ2-7
TGTGCCAGTAGTCCGGGATGGGGCGCTTATGAGCAGTACTTC
CASSPGWGAYEQYF
>TRBV9|NA|many|TRBJ1-3
TGTGCCAGCAGCCAGAGCGGCGGGGTCGGGAGAAACACCATATATTTT
CASSQSGGVGRNTIYF
>TRBV6-6|TRBD1|many|TRBJ2-7
TGTGCCAGCGGGACAGCTTGGGACGAGCAGTACTTC
CASGTAWDEQYF
>TRBV7-2|NA|many|TRBJ2-5
TGTGCCAGCAGCTTAGGCAGGGACGGGACCCAGTACTTC
CASSLGRDGTQYF
>TRBV20-1|TRBD2|many|TRBJ2-2
TGCAGTGCTAGCGTATCTAGCGGGAGGTCAGGCACCGGGGAGCTGTTTTTT
CSASVSSGRSGTGELFF
>TRBV7-2|NA|many|TRBJ2-2
TGTGCCAGCAGCCCGAGGGCGGGTGGGACCGGGGAGCTGTTTTTT
CASSPRAGGTGELFF
>TRBV28|NA|many|TRBJ1-1
TGTGCCAGCAGTTTTTTAGGGAACAAGAACACTGAAGCTTTCTTT
CASSFLGNKNTEAFF
>TRBV29-1|NA|many|TRBJ2-7
TGCAGCGTTTGGGACGGGAGCTACGAGCAGTACTTC
CSVWDGSYEQYF
>TRBV20-1|TRBD1|many|TRBJ1-1
TGCAGTGCTGTAGGTATGGGCAGGGGGTCGGACACTGAAGCTTTCTTT
CSAVGMGRGSDTEAFF
>TRBV11-2|TRBD1|many|TRBJ1-2
TGTGCCAGCAGCTTAGGTGGGACAGGGCCCCTCTATGGCTACACCTTC
CASSLGGTGPLYGYTF
>TRBV28|TRBD1|many|TRBJ1-1
TGTGCCAGCAGTCCATTGACAGGGCCGGTGAACACTGAAGCTTTCTTT
CASSPLTGPVNTEAFF
>TRBV6-1|TRBD1|many|TRBJ2-2
TGTGCCAGCAGGCCGACAGGGGCGCTCACCGGGGAGCTGTTTTTT
CASRPTGALTGELFF
>TRBV28|NA|few|TRBJ2-2
TGTGCCAGCAGCCCAGTCCCCCGTGGGGATCTGTTTTTT
CASSPVPRGDLFF
>TRBV4-2|NA|few|TRBJ1-2
TGTGCCAGCAGCCAACAACTTCCAGGGGAGGACTATGGCTACACCTTC
CASSQQLPGEDYGYTF
>TRBV6-5|NA|many|TRBJ2-2
TGTGCCAGCAGTTACTCGAGGCGAAGTGAGCTGTTTTTT
CASSYSRRSELFF
>TRBV6-1|NA|many|TRBJ2-5
TGTGCCAGCAGTGAAGGCCAGCACCAAGAGACCCAGTACTTC
CASSEGQHQETQYF
>TRBV3-1|NA|many|TRBJ2-7
TGTGCCAGCAGCCAAGATCAGCGAGCCGCCTACGAGCAGTACTTC
CASSQDQRAAYEQYF
>TRBV20-1|NA|many|TRBJ2-5
TGCAGTGTTATCCCAAAGTCAGAGACCCAGTACTTC
CSVIPKSETQYF
>TRBV7-2|NA|many|TRBJ2-7
TGTGCCAGCAGCCCCCTATCAGGGACCATGCAGTACTTC
CASSPLSGTMQYF
>TRBV20-1|TRBD1|many|TRBJ2-5
TGCAGTGCTAATACAGGGGGACGAGAGACCCAGTACTTC
CSANTGGRETQYF
>TRBV4-2|TRBD2|many|TRBJ2-7
TGTGCCAGCAGCCAAGAGCAGCGGGAGGGCTACGAGCAGTACTTC
CASSQEQREGYEQYF
>TRBV6-2/TRBV6-3|NA|NA|TRBJ1-2
TGTGCCAGCAGTTACTCTGTCCCTCTGGACGACTATGGCTACACCTTC
CASSYSVPLDDYGYTF
>TRBV19|NA|many|TRBJ1-1
TGTGCCAGTAGCCAACCGGGCCAGGACACTGAAGCTTTCTTT
CASSQPGQDTEAFF
>TRBV20-1|TRBD2|NA|TRBJ2-7
TGCAGTGCGCAAAGACCACTAGCGGTAGTAGGTTACGATCAGTACTTC
CSAQRPLAVVGYDQYF
>TRBV28|NA|many|TRBJ2-2
TGTGCCAGCAGTTTTGGTGGGCGGAGGGACACCGGGGAGCTGTTTTTT
CASSFGGRRDTGELFF
>TRBV6-5|NA|many|TRBJ1-1
TGTGCCAGCAGTTCGGACACTGAAGCTTTCTTT
CASSSDTEAFF
>TRBV6-2/TRBV6-3|TRBD2|few|TRBJ2-1
TGTGCCAGCAGTAAACCAGGACTAGCGGGCGGACACAATGAGCAGTTCTTC
CASSKPGLAGGHNEQFF
>TRBV12-3/TRBV12-4|TRBD2|NA|TRBJ2-5
TGTGCCAGCAGTTTGAGCGGGACCGGGGAGACCCAGTACTTC
CASSLSGTGETQYF
>TRBV30|NA|many|TRBJ2-2
TGTGCCTGGACAAAAGGGTTCAACACCGGAGAGCTGTTTTTT
CAWTKGFNTGELFF
>TRBV6-1|NA|NA|TRBJ2-7
TGTGCCAGCACTGACGGAGGGGCGTACGAGCAGTACTTC
CASTDGGAYEQYF
>TRBV6-5|NA|many|TRBJ1-2
TGTGCCAGCAGTTACCTTGGGGGAAACTATGGCTACACCTTC
CASSYLGGNYGYTF
>TRBV29-1|TRBD1|few|TRBJ2-7
TGCAGCGTTGAAGATGAGGGACAGCCTTACGAGCAGTACTTC
CSVEDEGQPYEQYF